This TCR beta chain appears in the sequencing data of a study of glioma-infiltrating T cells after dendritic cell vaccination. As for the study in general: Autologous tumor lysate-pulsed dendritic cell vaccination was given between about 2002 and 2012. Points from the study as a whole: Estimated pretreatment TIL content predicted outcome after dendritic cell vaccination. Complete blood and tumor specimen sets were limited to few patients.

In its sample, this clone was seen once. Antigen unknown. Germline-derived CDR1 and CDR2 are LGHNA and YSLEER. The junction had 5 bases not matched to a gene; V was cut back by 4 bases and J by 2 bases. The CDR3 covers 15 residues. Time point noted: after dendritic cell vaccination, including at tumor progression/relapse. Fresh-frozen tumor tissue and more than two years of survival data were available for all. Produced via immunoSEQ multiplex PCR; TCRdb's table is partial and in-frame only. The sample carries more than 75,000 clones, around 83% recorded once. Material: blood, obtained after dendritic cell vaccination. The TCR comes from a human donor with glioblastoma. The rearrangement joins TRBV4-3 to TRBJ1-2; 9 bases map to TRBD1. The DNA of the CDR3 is TGCGCCAGCAGCCGTTCCGGGACAGGGAACTATGGCTACACCTTC. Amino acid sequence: CASSRSGTGNYGYTF.